This T cell receptor (beta chain) was sequenced for a study of cytomegalovirus exposure and HLA in healthy donors. The PCR employed 60 Vbeta primers together with 13 Jbeta primers. Using immunoSEQ multiplex PCR, the repertoire was profiled, and TCRdb retains in-frame clones only, with some absent. This sample has roughly 180,000 clones, with 75% to 90% found just once. The V end was cut by 4 bases, the J end by 3 bases, with 13 bases between. The CDR3 runs 14 residues. Germline V CDR1 and CDR2: SGHTA, FQGNSA. The sequenced sample was PBMCs. V is TRBV7-2 and J is TRBJ2-7, with D perhaps TRBD1 (6 bases). The sequence was collected from a boy between 2 and 10 years old in good health and CMV-seronegative. CDR3 loop: CASSSDRRSYEQYF. The CDR3 nucleotides are TGTGCCAGCAGCTCGGACAGAAGAAGCTACGAGCAGTACTTC.